Listed below are T cell receptor beta chains from one sample, sequenced in a study of CD8 T cells in Susac syndrome. Each CDR3 protein gets one entry after TCRdb re-called the immunoSEQ multiplex PCR reads with MiXCR. This table has some 180,000 distinct CDR3 sequences, 91% appearing once. Sequencing input: CD4+ T cells from PBMCs. These receptors were obtained from a human donor with Susac syndrome. Each CDR3 is given with its conserved first and last residue. The size entry is marked missing in some rows and otherwise reads once, few, many or a size class.

TRBJ1-4	TRBV20-1	NA	CSARKGGNEKLFF
TRBJ2-3	TRBV15	NA	CATSRGTDTQYF
TRBJ1-5	TRBV4-1	NA	CASSQAGFESNQPQHF
TRBJ1-5	TRBV6-2/TRBV6-3	once	CASSYSVRVAYSNQPQHF
TRBJ2-3	TRBV13	NA	CASSLGRLAGGQGTDTQYF
TRBJ1-2	TRBV28	NA	CASRSSIRANYGYTF
TRBJ2-4	TRBV11-2	NA	CASSSTGHSVGLSKNIQYF
TRBJ2-6	TRBV3-1	NA	CASRETGSGANVLTF
TRBJ2-1	TRBV7-2	NA	CASSLESGGNWNEQFF
TRBJ2-5	TRBV6-5	NA	CASTHGLAGETQYF
TRBJ1-4	TRBV7-9	NA	CASSLGGQSNEKLFF
TRBJ2-1	TRBV7-8	NA	CASSSRRTSGGLSSYNEQFF
TRBJ1-1	TRBV18	NA	CASSPGAGTTEAFF
TRBJ1-5	TRBV20-1	NA	CSATPMGNQPQHF
TRBJ2-5	TRBV27	NA	CASSRNGLIRETQYF